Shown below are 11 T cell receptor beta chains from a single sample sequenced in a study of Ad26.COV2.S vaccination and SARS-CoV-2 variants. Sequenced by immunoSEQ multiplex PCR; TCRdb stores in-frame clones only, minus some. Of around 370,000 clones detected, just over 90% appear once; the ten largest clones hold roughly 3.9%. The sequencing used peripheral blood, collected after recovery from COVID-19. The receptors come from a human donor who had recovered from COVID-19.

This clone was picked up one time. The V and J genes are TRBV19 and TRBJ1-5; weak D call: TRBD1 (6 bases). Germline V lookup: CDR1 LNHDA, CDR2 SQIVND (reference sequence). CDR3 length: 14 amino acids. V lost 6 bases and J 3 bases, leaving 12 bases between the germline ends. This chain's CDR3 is CASRVDRDNQPQHF. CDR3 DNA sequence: TGTGCCAGTAGGGTGGACAGAGACAATCAGCCCCAGCATTTT. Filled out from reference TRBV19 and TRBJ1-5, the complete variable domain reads DGGITQSPKYLFRKEGQNVTLSCEQNLNHDAMYWYRQDPGQGLRLIYYSQIVNDFQKGDIAEGYSVSREKKESFPLTVTSAQKNPTAFYLCASRVDRDNQPQHFGDGTRLSIL.

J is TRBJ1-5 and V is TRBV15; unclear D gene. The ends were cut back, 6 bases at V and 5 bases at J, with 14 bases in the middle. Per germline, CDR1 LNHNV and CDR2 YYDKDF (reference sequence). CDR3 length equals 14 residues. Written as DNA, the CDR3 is TGTGCCACCAGGAGACACGGCTCCGATCAGCCCCAGCATTTT. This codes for CATRRHGSDQPQHF. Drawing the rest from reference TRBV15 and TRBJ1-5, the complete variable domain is DAMVIQNPRYQVTQFGKPVTLSCSQTLNHNVMYWYQQKSSQAPKLLFHYYDKDFNNEADTPDNFQSRRPNTSFCFLDIRSPGLGDTAMYLCATRRHGSDQPQHFGDGTRLSIL.

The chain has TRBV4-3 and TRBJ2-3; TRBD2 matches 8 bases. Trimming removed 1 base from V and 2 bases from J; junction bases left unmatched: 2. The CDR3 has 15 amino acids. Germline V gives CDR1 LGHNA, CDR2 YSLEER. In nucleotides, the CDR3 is TGCGCCAGCAGCCAAGGTAGCGGGACCACAGATACGCAGTATTTT. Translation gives CASSQGSGTTDTQYF.

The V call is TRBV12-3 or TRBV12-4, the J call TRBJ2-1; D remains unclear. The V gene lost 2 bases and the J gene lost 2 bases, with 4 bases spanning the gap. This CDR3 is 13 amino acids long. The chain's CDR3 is CASSLLPYNEQFF. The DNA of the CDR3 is TGTGCCAGCAGTTTACTGCCCTACAATGAGCAGTTCTTC.

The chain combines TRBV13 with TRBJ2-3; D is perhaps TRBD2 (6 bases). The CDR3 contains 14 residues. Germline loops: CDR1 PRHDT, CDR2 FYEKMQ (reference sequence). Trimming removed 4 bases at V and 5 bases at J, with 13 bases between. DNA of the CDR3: TGTGCCAGCAGCTCCCGGGACTCTGGAGATACGCAGTATTTT. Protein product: CASSSRDSGDTQYF. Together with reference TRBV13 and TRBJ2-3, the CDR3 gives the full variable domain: AAGVIQSPRHLIKEKRETATLKCYPIPRHDTVYWYQQGPGQDPQFLISFYEKMQSDKGSIPDRFSAQQFSDYHSELNMSSLELGDSALYFCASSSRDSGDTQYFGPGTRLTVL.

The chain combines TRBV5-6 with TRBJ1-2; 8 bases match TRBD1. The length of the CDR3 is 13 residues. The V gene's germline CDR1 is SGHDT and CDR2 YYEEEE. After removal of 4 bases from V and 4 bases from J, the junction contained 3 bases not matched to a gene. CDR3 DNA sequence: TGTGCCAGCAGCCGAGACAGGGGCTATGGCTACACCTTC. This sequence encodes CASSRDRGYGYTF.

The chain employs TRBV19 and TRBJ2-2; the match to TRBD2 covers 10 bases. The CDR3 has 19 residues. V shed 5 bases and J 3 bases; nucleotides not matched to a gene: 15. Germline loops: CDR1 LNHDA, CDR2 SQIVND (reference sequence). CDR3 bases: TGTGCCAGTAGTGGGGGTCCCCAAGCGGGGGGGCTTGACACCGGGGAGCTGTTTTTT. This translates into CASSGGPQAGGLDTGELFF.

CDR3 bases: TGTGCCAGCATGGGGGGTAGGGATACGCAGTATTTT. This encodes CASMGGRDTQYF. The V gene is TRBV6-6, the J gene TRBJ2-3; D is possibly TRBD2 (6 bases). The germline gives CDR1 MNHNY, CDR2 SVGAGI (reference sequence). V was shortened by 7 bases and J by 6 bases, with 11 bases between the two germline ends. There are 12 residues in the CDR3.

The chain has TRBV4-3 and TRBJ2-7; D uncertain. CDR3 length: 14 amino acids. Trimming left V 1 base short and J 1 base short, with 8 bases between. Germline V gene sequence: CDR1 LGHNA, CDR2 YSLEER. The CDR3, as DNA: TGCGCCAGCAGCCAAGGACGGTTATCCTACGAGCAGTACTTC. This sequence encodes CASSQGRLSYEQYF.

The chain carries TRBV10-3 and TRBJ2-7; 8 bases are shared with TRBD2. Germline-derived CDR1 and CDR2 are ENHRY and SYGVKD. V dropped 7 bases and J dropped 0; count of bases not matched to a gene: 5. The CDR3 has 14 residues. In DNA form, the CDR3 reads TGTGCCATCACCGGGGGGGGAAGCTCCTACGAGCAGTACTTC. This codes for CAITGGGSSYEQYF.

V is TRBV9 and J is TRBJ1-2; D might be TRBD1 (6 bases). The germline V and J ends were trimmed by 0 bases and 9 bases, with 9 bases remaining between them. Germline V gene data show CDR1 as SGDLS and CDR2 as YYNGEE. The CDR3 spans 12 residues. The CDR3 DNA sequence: TGTGCCAGCAGCGTAGTAGGACAGAGCTACACCTTC. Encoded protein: CASSVVGQSYTF.